This T cell receptor (beta chain) comes out of a study of human T cells and chemical hapten exposure. The wider study: Mostly female patients had alopecia areata, totalis or universalis.

Indicated time point: pre-sensitization, week 0. Treatment reported: therapeutic diphenylcyclopropenone sensitization with weekly scalp DPC. Extraction yielded total RNA from whole blood (unfractionated). The CDR3 loop spans 16 amino acids. V gave up 2 bases and J gave up 3 bases; unmatched junction bases: 6. Single cDNA molecules in the library carried unique molecular identifiers attached during preparation. In the original processing: Samples had a median of 95,638 TCRs, ranging roughly 23,224 to 750,000. TCRdb called the RACE reads again in MiXCR, with one record for every CDR3 protein. None of the V and J calls come from the authors' own analysis; TCRdb made them. This table holds over 300,000 distinct CDR3 sequences, 4% to 6% found once.

This TCR came from a woman between 50 and 59 years old with alopecia areata. Some clones in this sample may be carry-over from other donors' samples. The specimen was whole blood, collected in connection with sensitization to the hapten diphenylcyclopropenone (DPC). V usage is TRBV12-3 or TRBV12-4 and J usage is TRBJ2-4, with 8 bases matching TRBD1. CDR3 sequence: CASSLPTGVVKNIQYF. CDR3 in DNA: TGTGCCAGCAGTTTACCGACAGGGGTGGTCAAAAACATTCAGTACTTC.